This entry lists 25 T cell receptor beta chains sequenced from one sample in a study of blood T cell repertoires in COVID-19. Data came from immunoSEQ multiplex PCR; TCRdb stores just in-frame clones and leaves some out. The sample yields 150,000 to 200,000 clones, roughly 77% seen once. The material sequenced was PBMCs or T cells enriched from blood (not recorded which). These receptors all stem from a woman in her forties or fifties with acute COVID-19.

The J gene is TRBJ1-1, the V gene TRBV6-5; D is perhaps TRBD1 (6 bases). Trimming stripped 6 bases from V and 4 bases from J, with 15 bases between. Looked up from germline, CDR1 is MNHEY and CDR2 is SVGAGI. The CDR3 is made up of 14 amino acids. CDR3 nucleotides: TGTGCCAGCAGCCCCCAGGGGAGGGGCACTGAAGCTTTCTTT. Encoded protein: CASSPQGRGTEAFF.

V and J are TRBV6-1 and TRBJ2-7; TRBD1 matches 10 bases. Germline CDR1 reads MNHNS; CDR2 reads SASEGT. The CDR3 consists of 17 residues. Trimming took 2 bases from V and 2 from J; bases not matched to a gene: 9. The CDR3 nucleotides are TGTGCCAGCAGTGAACCGCATGGGACAGGGGTCCCCTACGAGCAGTACGTC. Its protein product is CASSEPHGTGVPYEQYV.

This clone appeared a single time. This chain connects TRBV7-9 to TRBJ1-2; 7 positions agree with TRBD1. This CDR3 has 14 residues. The V segment lost 1 base and the J segment 7 bases; nucleotides outside the gene matches: 6. Germline loops: CDR1 SEHNR, CDR2 FQNEAQ (reference sequence). For the CDR3, the DNA is TGTGCCAGCAGCTTAGAAGGGGGCAAAGGTGGCTACACCTTC. Translated: CASSLEGGKGGYTF.

This clone has a single count. The CDR3 loop is CASSLFGKSYGYTF. The CDR3 bases are TGTGCCAGCAGTTTATTCGGGAAATCCTATGGCTACACCTTC. V and J are TRBV28 and TRBJ1-2; D uncertain. CDR1 is MDHEN and CDR2 is SYDVKM in the germline V gene. The CDR3 length is 14 residues. V lost 1 base and J 4 bases, leaving 10 bases between the germline ends.

The genes are TRBV3-1 (or the pseudogene TRBV3-2) and TRBJ2-5; 7 bases fit TRBD1. The ends lost 4 bases at V and 1 base at J; junction bases unmatched: 3. This CDR3 has 14 residues. Germline V gene sequence: CDR1 LGHDT, CDR2 YNNKEL (reference sequence). The CDR3 reads CASSLDRVQETQYF. DNA for the CDR3: TGTGCCAGCAGCCTAGACAGGGTCCAAGAGACCCAGTACTTC.

The rearrangement uses TRBV19 and TRBJ2-5, with TRBD1 identical over 9 bases. Trimming took 4 bases from V and 2 from J; bases not matched to a gene: 5. The CDR3 contains 15 residues. Germline loops: CDR1 LNHDA, CDR2 SQIVND (reference sequence). In DNA, the CDR3 is TGTGCCAGTAGTACCGGACAGGGGATACAAGAGACCCAGTACTTC. Its protein product is CASSTGQGIQETQYF.

The rearrangement joins TRBV4-1 to TRBJ2-1; no firm D call. Trimming stripped 4 bases from V and 10 bases from J, with 11 bases between. The germline gives CDR1 MGHRA, CDR2 YSYEKL. The CDR3 is 12 residues long. The CDR3 is CASSPPEEEQFF. CDR3 DNA sequence: TGCGCCAGCAGCCCGCCTGAAGAGGAGCAGTTCTTC.

This rearrangement joins TRBV19 to TRBJ2-3; 10 bases map to TRBD2. Germline lookup yields CDR1 LNHDA and CDR2 SQIVND (reference sequence). The trim removed 8 bases at V and 7 bases at J, leaving 6 bases unmatched. The CDR3 has 13 amino acids. The DNA of the CDR3 is TGTGCCAGTCAGCGGGGGGGCCGAAATACGCAGTATTTT. This translates into CASQRGGRNTQYF. Full variable domain (remainder filled in from reference TRBV19 and TRBJ2-3): DGGITQSPKYLFRKEGQNVTLSCEQNLNHDAMYWYRQDPGQGLRLIYYSQIVNDFQKGDIAEGYSVSREKKESFPLTVTSAQKNPTAFYLCASQRGGRNTQYFGPGTRLTVL.

A note on this clone: This could be a read error, since a much larger clone is one nucleotide away. In the same sample, other DNA sequences code for this CDR3. The chain recombines TRBV14 with TRBJ2-5; tentatively, D is TRBD1 (6 bases). Deletions cut 4 bases from V and 1 base from J, with 10 bases between. The CDR3 spans 14 residues. Per germline, CDR1 SGHDN and CDR2 FVKESK. The CDR3 coding sequence is TGTGCCAGCAGCCGGAACAGGGCCCAAGAGACCCAGTACTTC. Protein sequence: CASSRNRAQETQYF.

V is TRBV28 and J is TRBJ1-1; D not certain. This CDR3 is 11 amino acids long. V was pared by 8 bases and J by 0 bases, with 4 bases between. Germline CDR1 is MDHEN and CDR2 is SYDVKM. The CDR3 spells CASEMNTEAFF. The CDR3 region has the DNA TGTGCCAGCGAGATGAACACTGAAGCTTTCTTT.

The chain combines TRBV11-2 with TRBJ2-7, with D possibly TRBD1 on 6 matching bases. Germline V CDR1 and CDR2: SGHAT, FQNNGV. The length of the CDR3 is 14 residues. V dropped 5 bases and J dropped 3 bases, with 14 bases sitting between them. CDR3 DNA: TGTGCCAGCAGCGTACACCTCAGGGGCTACGAGCAGTACGTC. Residues: CASSVHLRGYEQYV.

The rearrangement joins TRBV4-1 to TRBJ1-1; D unclear. Germline values: CDR1 MGHRA, CDR2 YSYEKL. The germline V and J ends were trimmed by 0 bases and 4 bases, with 15 bases remaining between them. The length of the CDR3 is 16 residues. CDR3 loop: CASSQELGSAGTEAFF. CDR3 sequence (DNA): TGCGCCAGCAGCCAAGAGCTGGGTTCGGCGGGCACTGAAGCTTTCTTT.

The rearrangement joins TRBV7-9 to TRBJ2-1; maybe TRBD2 (7 bases). Trimming shortened V by 5 bases and J by 8 bases, and 22 bases separated the two germline ends. The CDR3 contains 16 residues. The germline V gene encodes CDR1 SEHNR and CDR2 FQNEAQ (reference sequence). Written as DNA, the CDR3 is TGTGCCAGCAGCCAGGGCGGGGGCCCGGTCCAGGATGAGCAGTTCTTC. This gives the protein CASSQGGGPVQDEQFF.

The gene calls are TRBV7-9 and TRBJ2-3, with D perhaps matching TRBD2 (7 bases). This CDR3 contains 16 residues. Germline-derived CDR1 and CDR2 are SEHNR and FQNEAQ (reference sequence). V lost 8 bases and J 0 bases, leaving 18 bases between the germline ends. CDR3 DNA sequence: TGTGCCAGCTCGGAGGGGGGGAGGGGTAGCACAGATACGCAGTATTTT. Its translation is CASSEGGRGSTDTQYF. Complete variable domain (other parts from reference TRBV7-9 and TRBJ2-3): DTGVSQNPRHKITKRGQNVTFRCDPISEHNRLYWYRQTLGQGPEFLTYFQNEAQLEKSRLLSDRFSAERPKGSFSTLEIQRTEQGDSAMYLCASSEGGRGSTDTQYFGPGTRLTVL.

This chain links TRBV4-3 with TRBJ1-2; 9 bases agree with TRBD1. Germline CDR1 and CDR2: LGHNA and YSLEER. This CDR3 has 17 amino acids. V was pared by 2 bases and J by 7 bases, with 14 bases of the junction left unmatched. CDR3 sequence reads: CASSQNVKTGGWSGYTF. For the CDR3, the DNA is TGCGCCAGCAGCCAAAACGTCAAAACAGGGGGCTGGAGTGGCTACACCTTC.

The chain uses TRBV5-1 and TRBJ1-4, with D unclear. From germline, CDR1 is SGHRS and CDR2 YFSETQ. V was cut by 4 bases and J by 2 bases, with 12 bases left in between. This CDR3 is built from 15 residues. CDR3 loop: CASSRRYGTNEKLFF. CDR3 DNA sequence: TGCGCCAGCAGCCGAAGGTACGGGACTAATGAAAAACTGTTTTTT.

This clone was found a few times. The chain has TRBV27 and TRBJ2-5; possibly TRBD1 for D (5 bases). Trimming cost V 3 bases and J 1 base, with 12 bases left between them. There are 15 residues in the CDR3. Germline lookup yields CDR1 MNHEY and CDR2 SMNVEV (reference sequence). The CDR3 spells CASSFYRQPQETQYF. The CDR3 nucleotides are TGTGCCAGCAGTTTCTATAGACAGCCCCAAGAGACCCAGTACTTC.

This chain joins TRBV4-2 and TRBJ2-2; 8 bases are a match to TRBD2. The CDR3 has 18 residues. V lost 0 bases and J lost 5; bases outside the gene matches: 11. Germline V CDR1 and CDR2: LGHNA, YNFKEQ. The CDR3: CASSQEGRGGLHTGELFF. CDR3 DNA sequence: TGTGCCAGCAGCCAAGAAGGTCGGGGGGGGCTCCATACCGGGGAGCTGTTTTTT.

Written as DNA, the CDR3 is TGTGCCAGTATCAGGACAGCGCACACTGAAGCTTTCTTT. Translated: CASIRTAHTEAFF. The chain combines TRBV19 with TRBJ1-1; D possibly corresponds to TRBD1 (6 bases). The CDR3 is 13 amino acids. The germline gives CDR1 LNHDA, CDR2 SQIVND (reference sequence). Trimming stripped 7 bases from V and 3 bases from J, with 12 bases between. Based on the CDR3 plus reference TRBV19 and TRBJ1-1, the full variable domain is DGGITQSPKYLFRKEGQNVTLSCEQNLNHDAMYWYRQDPGQGLRLIYYSQIVNDFQKGDIAEGYSVSREKKESFPLTVTSAQKNPTAFYLCASIRTAHTEAFFGQGTRLTVV.

This clone was recorded a few times. The chain recombines TRBV7-2 with TRBJ2-7, with 11 nucleotides matching TRBD1. CDR3 size: 15 residues. The trim removed 5 bases at V and 5 bases at J, leaving 8 bases unmatched. Germline-derived CDR1 and CDR2 are SGHTA and FQGNSA. Here the CDR3 reads CASSPGQGAGNEQYV. The DNA of the CDR3 is TGTGCCAGCAGCCCAGGACAGGGGGCGGGAAACGAGCAGTACGTC.

This sequence joins TRBV7-8 and TRBJ2-2; 7 nucleotides align to TRBD1. The CDR3 spans 17 residues. Germline V gene lookup returns CDR1 SGHVS and CDR2 FQNEAQ. The trim removed 5 bases at V and 5 bases at J, leaving 14 bases unmatched. CDR3 amino acids: CASSPPSGTALTGELFF. The CDR3 coding sequence is TGTGCCAGCAGCCCCCCTTCAGGGACAGCGTTGACCGGGGAGCTGTTTTTT.

Notes on this clone: The sample holds other DNA sequences that translate to the same CDR3. The chain is built from TRBV18 and TRBJ2-7; 7 nucleotides match TRBD1. This CDR3 region has 14 residues. V shed 3 bases, J shed 2 bases, and the junction held 4 bases outside the gene matches. Germline V gives CDR1 KGHSH, CDR2 LQKENI. The CDR3 region is CASSPRTGPYEQYV. As DNA, the CDR3 is TGTGCCAGCTCACCCCGGACAGGCCCCTACGAGCAGTACGTC.

This clone was seen just once. V is TRBV6-5 and J is TRBJ2-1; 8 positions match TRBD2. The trim removed 10 bases at V and 16 bases at J, leaving 18 bases unmatched. This CDR3 spans 13 amino acids. From germline, CDR1 is MNHEY and CDR2 SVGAGI. In DNA, the CDR3 is TGTGCCACCGACACGACTTCCGGGGGGGCCGTCTTCTTC. This gives the protein CATDTTSGGAVFF.

The chain couples TRBV24-1 to TRBJ1-5, with 7 bases fitting TRBD1. This CDR3 has 16 residues. The trim removed 3 bases at V and 1 base at J, leaving 5 bases unmatched. Per germline, CDR1 KGHDR and CDR2 SFDVKD. The CDR3 DNA reads as TGTGCCACCAGTGATCCTCAACAGGGGAGCAATCAGCCCCAGCATTTT. This gives the protein CATSDPQQGSNQPQHF.

The gene calls are TRBV5-1 and TRBJ2-5, with D possibly being TRBD2 (5 bases). Germline lookup yields CDR1 SGHRS and CDR2 YFSETQ. The CDR3 sequence is 14 residues long. V lost 0 bases and J lost 1, with 7 bases in between. The CDR3, as DNA: TGCGCCAGCAGCTTGGCTCGGGGCCAAGAGACCCAGTACTTC. It translates to CASSLARGQETQYF.